The rows below give T cell receptor beta chains drawn from one sample of a study of cytomegalovirus exposure and HLA in healthy donors. Data came from immunoSEQ multiplex PCR; TCRdb stores just in-frame clones and leaves some out. The sample yields hundreds of thousands of clones, about nine tenths seen once. Sequencing was performed on PBMCs. All receptors come from a woman aged 18-29 years in good health and CMV-seronegative. Both conserved end residues are part of each CDR3.

V | CDR3
TRBV6-6 | CASAYGSYEQYF
TRBV27 | CASSLSLPTVNGELFF
TRBV27 | CASSLSGTFWGNYGYTF
TRBV5-1 | CASSLAWSVPFSNTGELFF
TRBV30 | CAWSPPRDRIPIYEQYF
TRBV29-1 | CSVDETLVPSSYNEQFF
TRBV30 | CAWSVPYERGGPYEQYF
TRBV14 | CASSLDRYYGYTF
TRBV9 | CASSGQTGSPSGNTIYF
TRBV2 | CASRDGTGLNQPQHF
TRBV5-6 | CASSFGTSYEQYF
TRBV2 | CASRADRNTEAFF
TRBV5-1 | CASSLGGATNEKLFF
TRBV29-1 | CSVGQGGFYGYTF
TRBV27 | CASSLEAWHEQYF
TRBV30 | CAWKKGHMNTEAFF
TRBV6-4 | CASSDSKCEGAYEQYF
TRBV2 | CASTGTGGDLPQHF
TRBV30 | CAWSPGETQYF
TRBV5-1 | CASSLDRGYEQYF
TRBV4-1 | CASSQPTRDRANEQFF
TRBV9 | CASSVGAGAADTQYF
TRBV6-4 | CASIGTGISPLHF